The clone carrying this T cell receptor beta chain was seen only a few times. Antigen: not known. At the survey level, the v3.0 immunoSEQ assay was run. The study targeted roughly 35,000-50,000 T-cell genomes per sample in sequencing. Measured with immunoSEQ multiplex PCR; TCRdb has only the in-frame clones, and not every one. The repertoire holds about 19,000 clones, with 80% as singletons. Germline loops: CDR1 GTSNPN, CDR2 SVGIG (reference sequence). The CDR3 has 12 residues. With 3 bases removed from V and 9 bases from J, the gap between germline ends came to 9 bases. The sample originates from a study of long-term antiretroviral therapy in people with HIV. Study findings and constraints: Clones that expanded before ART (that is, prior to treatment) dominated the repertoire at all time points.

This chain links TRBV30 with TRBJ1-6; the D is unclear. This TCR derives from a middle-aged woman with HIV. Sequencing was performed on unsorted PBMCs, taken 0.2 years after starting antiretroviral therapy. CDR3 region: CAWSGVGSPLHF. The CDR3 bases are TGTGCCTGGAGCGGGGTCGGTTCACCCCTCCACTTT.